This T cell receptor (beta chain) was recovered during a study of blood T cell repertoires in COVID-19. Study context: Acute and convalescent COVID-19 samples came from the United States, Italy and Spain.

In germline, CDR1 is KGHSH, CDR2 LQKENI. V shed 1 base and J shed 1 base, with 5 bases lying between them. The length of the CDR3 is 14 residues. Points on this clone: This specimen includes other DNA sequences encoding the same CDR3.

Original processing methods: Quantification of nucleated cells was approximated via reference gene primer amplification. Clones were sequenced by immunoSEQ multiplex PCR, and TCRdb holds only the in-frame ones, with some missing. That table is the source of V, J and clone size, and D and trimming were worked out from the DNA. This sample has more than 150,000 clones, with 80% to 85% found just once. The chain has TRBV18 and TRBJ1-5; maybe TRBD1 (5 bases). The TCR comes from a woman aged 55-75 years with acute or convalescent COVID-19. Sequenced material: peripheral blood. In DNA form, the CDR3 reads TGTGCCAGCTCACCACAGGGGAGCAATCAGCCCCAGCATTTT. This translates into CASSPQGSNQPQHF.